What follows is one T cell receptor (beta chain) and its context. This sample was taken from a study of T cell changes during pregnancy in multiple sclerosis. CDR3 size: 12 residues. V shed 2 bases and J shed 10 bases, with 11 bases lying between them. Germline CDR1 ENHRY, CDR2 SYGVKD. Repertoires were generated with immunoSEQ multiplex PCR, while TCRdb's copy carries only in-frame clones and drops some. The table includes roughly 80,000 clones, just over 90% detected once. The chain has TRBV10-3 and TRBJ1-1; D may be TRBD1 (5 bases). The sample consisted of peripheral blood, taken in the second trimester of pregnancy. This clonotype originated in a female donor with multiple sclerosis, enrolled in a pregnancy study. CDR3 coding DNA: TGTGCCATCAGTGAGGCGAACGGGGGAGCTTTCTTT. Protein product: CAISEANGGAFF.